A selection of T cell receptor beta chains follows, all from one sample in a study of blood T cell repertoires in COVID-19. Clones were read by immunoSEQ multiplex PCR, and TCRdb kept only the in-frame ones, dropping some. The sample records 350,000 or so clones, 88% being singletons. The source material was PBMCs or T cells enriched from blood (not recorded which). The receptors derive from a woman between 25 and 40 years old who had been exposed to COVID-19. Both conserved end residues are part of each CDR3. D genes are given only for firm matches. Part of the rows lack a size; the others show once, few, many or a class for expanded clones.

-	TRBV28	TRBJ1-1	-	TGTGCCAGCAGTCCCCCGGCAGGGACTGAAGCTTTCTTT	CASSPPAGTEAFF
-	TRBV10-3	TRBJ1-1	-	TGTGCCATCAGTCCTTGGAGGGAGGTGGGCGAGAACACTGAAGCTTTCTTT	CAISPWREVGENTEAFF
-	TRBV28	TRBJ1-2	-	TGTGCCAGCAGTTCTGCGGCCCCTCAGGGAAATAACTATGGCTACACCTTC	CASSSAAPQGNNYGYTF
-	TRBV29-1	TRBJ1-2	-	TGCAGCGTTGAAGGGGTAACGGGTGGCTACACCTTC	CSVEGVTGGYTF
TRBD2	TRBV19	TRBJ2-7	few	TGTGCCAGTAGTAGTAGCGGGAAGGACGAGCAGTACTTC	CASSSSGKDEQYF
TRBD2	TRBV6-5	TRBJ2-7	once	TGTGCCAGCTCGACTAGCGGGTACTACGAGCAGTACTTC	CASSTSGYYEQYF
TRBD1	TRBV7-9	TRBJ2-6	-	TGTGCCAGCAGCTTGGCCGGCAGGGGGTTATCTGGGGCCAACGTCCTGACTTTC	CASSLAGRGLSGANVLTF
-	TRBV7-8	TRBJ2-7	once	TGTGCCAGCAGCTTAGTCATCTACGAGCAGTACTTC	CASSLVIYEQYF
TRBD2	TRBV29-1	TRBJ2-5	-	TGCAGCGCCCGTAGCGGGGGGGGATTCTCGGGGACCCAGTACTTC	CSARSGGGFSGTQYF
TRBD1	TRBV5-1	TRBJ2-7	-	TGCGCCAGCAGCTTGGGACAGGGTGCGGACGAGCAGTACTTC	CASSLGQGADEQYF
TRBD1	TRBV30	TRBJ1-4	once	TGTGCCTGGAGTGTAAAGGGGGCAGGGGGGTCCGAAAAACTGTTTTTT	CAWSVKGAGGSEKLFF
-	TRBV6-5	TRBJ1-6	-	TGTGCCAGCAAGACCGGGGGAGTCGGTTCACCCCTCCACTTT	CASKTGGVGSPLHF
TRBD1	TRBV6-5	TRBJ1-3	once	TGTGCCAGCACCCCGGGACAGAACTCTGGAAACACCATATATTTT	CASTPGQNSGNTIYF
-	TRBV27	TRBJ1-6	-	TGTGCCAGCAGTTTTGCAGGGTTCGGGAATTCACCCCTCCACTTT	CASSFAGFGNSPLHF
-	TRBV5-1	TRBJ1-3	few	TGCGCCAGCAGCCCCCAGGTGGGCCGGCACTCTGGAAACACCATATATTTT	CASSPQVGRHSGNTIYF
-	TRBV14	TRBJ2-5	-	TGTGCCAGCAGCCAAAGGAGGCAGAGAGAGACCCAGTACTTC	CASSQRRQRETQYF
TRBD2	TRBV7-3	TRBJ2-5	-	TGTGCCAGCAGCTTAAGGCCCCAAAGCGGGAGTGGCGAGACCCAGTACTTC	CASSLRPQSGSGETQYF
TRBD1	TRBV7-9	TRBJ2-5	-	TGTGCCAGCAGTCCGACAGGGGGAGGTCGAGAGACCCAGTACTTC	CASSPTGGGRETQYF
TRBD1	TRBV7-8	TRBJ1-1	many	TGTGCCAGCAGCTTAAGGGACAGGGGATCGAACACTGAAGCTTTCTTT	CASSLRDRGSNTEAFF
TRBD1	TRBV5-8	TRBJ2-7	-	TGTGCCAGCAGCTCAGAGCCACAGGGGGCTTCCGAGCAGTACTTC	CASSSEPQGASEQYF
TRBD1	TRBV3-1/TRBV3-2	TRBJ2-6	-	TGTGCCAGCAGGGACAGGCGGTCCGGGGCCAACGTCCTGACTTTC	CASRDRRSGANVLTF
-	TRBV27	TRBJ1-4	-	TGTGCCAGCAGTTCCCCGCAGGGTGGTAATGAAAAACTGTTTTTT	CASSSPQGGNEKLFF
TRBD1	TRBV28	TRBJ1-6	-	TGTGCCAGTATACAGGGGAATAATTCACCCCTCCACTTT	CASIQGNNSPLHF
-	TRBV9	TRBJ1-6	once	TGTGCCAGCAGCGTATATCAGACACAAGATTCACCCCTCCACTTT	CASSVYQTQDSPLHF
TRBD1	TRBV5-1	TRBJ1-1	-	TGCGCCAGCAGCTTGGGGACAGGGGGTATTGAAGCTTTCTTT	CASSLGTGGIEAFF
-	TRBV19	TRBJ1-4	-	TGTGCCAGTAGTATTGGGCTGACGCAAGGCCGTGAAAAACTGTTTTTT	CASSIGLTQGREKLFF
-	TRBV24-1	TRBJ1-3	-	TGTGCCACCAGCTTTGGAAACACCATATATTTT	CATSFGNTIYF
-	TRBV28	TRBJ1-1	-	TGTGCCAGCCTTACCCCGGGGGACCCCATGAACACTGAAGCTTTCTTT	CASLTPGDPMNTEAFF
TRBD2	TRBV23-1	TRBJ2-1	once	TGCGCCAGCAGTCTACGGACGGACACCATAGGACTAGCGGAAAATAATGAGCAGTTCTTC	CASSLRTDTIGLAENNEQFF
-	TRBV12-5	TRBJ1-6	-	TGTGCTAGTGGTTTGGGCCAGAATAATAATTCACCCCTCCACTTT	CASGLGQNNNSPLHF
TRBD2	TRBV7-4	TRBJ2-1	-	TGTGCCAGCAGCTTAGTCCTAGCGGGAGACAACTACAATGAGCAGTTCTTC	CASSLVLAGDNYNEQFF
TRBD2	TRBV7-8	TRBJ2-7	once	TGTGCCAGCACCCCTTTTATAGCGGGAGGAACTAGCTCCTACGAGCAGTACTTC	CASTPFIAGGTSSYEQYF
-	TRBV21-1	TRBJ1-1	few	TGTGCCAGCAGCCCGAGGGGGAAAGGGGACACTGAAGCTTTCTTT	CASSPRGKGDTEAFF
TRBD2	TRBV29-1	TRBJ2-5	-	TGCAGCGTGGGGACTAGCGGGAGAGAGCCGCAGTACTTC	CSVGTSGREPQYF
-	TRBV7-8	TRBJ1-5	few	TGTGCCAGCAGCTTATGGGGCGGGGGTAATCAGCCCCAGCATTTT	CASSLWGGGNQPQHF
-	TRBV30	TRBJ2-2	once	TGTGTGAATCGGGTGCGGACCGGGGAGCTGTTTTTT	CVNRVRTGELFF
TRBD2	TRBV20-1	TRBJ2-3	-	TGCAGTGCTGGGGAGGGAGCGCAGTATTTT	CSAGEGAQYF
-	TRBV7-9	TRBJ1-6	-	TGTGCCAGCAGCTTAGGAAGTGGACAGAATTCACCCCTCCACTTT	CASSLGSGQNSPLHF
-	TRBV7-7	TRBJ1-1	-	TGTGCTAGCAGCTCCTGGACTAGCGGGAGCGGGTATGAAGCTTTCTTT	CASSSWTSGSGYEAFF
TRBD1	TRBV30	TRBJ2-7	-	TGTGCCTGGAGTTTACGAGGCAGGGGGAGCGAGCAGTACTTC	CAWSLRGRGSEQYF
TRBD2	TRBV3-1/TRBV3-2	TRBJ2-1	few	TGTGCCAGCAGCCCAGGGACTAGCGGGAGGGCCATCTACAATGAGCAGTTCTTC	CASSPGTSGRAIYNEQFF
TRBD1	TRBV7-6	TRBJ1-2	-	TGTGCCAGCAGCGCCTCGGGACAGACATATGGCTACACCTTC	CASSASGQTYGYTF
-	TRBV5-1	TRBJ2-1	-	TGCGCCAGCAGCTTGGAGAGCTACAATGAGCAGTTCTTC	CASSLESYNEQFF
TRBD2	TRBV6-5	TRBJ2-2	-	TGTGCCAGCAGAGCGGGGGTTGCCGGGGAGCTGTTTTTT	CASRAGVAGELFF
-	TRBV10-3	TRBJ1-5	-	TGTGCCATCAGTGAGGGCTTAGGGGGTTTTGGCAATCAGCCCCAGCATTTT	CAISEGLGGFGNQPQHF
-	TRBV14	TRBJ2-2	few	TGTGCCAGCAGCCAAGATCTAAGGGGAGAGCTGTTTTTT	CASSQDLRGELFF